This TCR beta chain was sequenced in a study of sequential checkpoint blockade in melanoma. The V and J ends lost 3 bases and 0 bases respectively, with 9 bases between them. The CDR3 is 15 residues long. In germline, CDR1 is MRHNA, CDR2 SNTAGT. Assay: immunoSEQ multiplex PCR; the TCRdb copy retains only in-frame clones and omits some. The repertoire holds some 9,400 clones, with 70% to 80% as singletons. Documented treatment: randomized to nivolumab then ipilimumab (arm A) or the reverse (arm B). The chain uses TRBV6-4 and TRBJ2-1, with unresolved D. The TCR originated in a human donor with melanoma. Sequenced here: CD8+ T cells sorted from blood (inferred from file names), sampled from a patient given nivolumab and ipilimumab in sequence. CDR3 region: CASSERESSYNEQFF. DNA of the CDR3: TGTGCCAGCAGTGAGCGCGAGAGCTCCTACAATGAGCAGTTCTTC.